This record concerns one TCR beta chain sequence. Its antigen remains unidentified. Blood samples were obtained at baseline, cycle 4 day 1, and cycle 7 day 1. Trimming stripped 0 bases from V and 7 bases from J, with 15 bases between. Germline CDR1 is MGHRA and CDR2 is YSYEKL. The CDR3 spans 16 residues. TCRdb keeps only in-frame clones here, not all; method: immunoSEQ multiplex PCR. The sample yields about 18,000 clones, 80% to 90% seen once. The data were taken from a study of OX40 agonist ivuxolimab in advanced cancers. Study findings and constraints: It was not determined which antigens were specifically recognized by the peripheral T cells that had undergone clonal expansion. On average, a greater number of expanded clones characterised CD8+ T cells relative to CD4+.

The source material was CD4+ or CD8+ T cells sorted from blood, sampled in a trial of the OX40 agonist ivuxolimab. The clonotype comes from an adult with an advanced solid tumor such as melanoma, head and neck, liver or kidney cancer. The chain combines TRBV4-1 with TRBJ2-2; TRBD2 is a possible D gene (6 bases). The CDR3 reads CASSQDGLKLNGELFF. The CDR3 region has the DNA TGCGCCAGCAGCCAAGATGGACTAAAGCTTAACGGGGAGCTGTTTTTT.